Presented here are 27 T cell receptor beta chains from one specimen sequenced in a study of T cell responses to AZD1222 COVID-19 vaccine (dated by TCRdb to about 2021). Libraries were made using the immunoSEQ multiplex PCR assay. Sourced from immuneACCESS, this table was stored by TCRdb with only in-frame sequences that have V and J called. A share of the clones is absent; for the studies checked, an unresolved V gene accounts for under half, and the remainder has no known explanation. The sample profile shows roughly 76,000 clones; roughly 89% of them were found once. In total, the top ten clones hold under 3% of the sample. The time point label corresponds to: baseline before first vaccination. This specimen was peripheral blood, taken on day 0 of AZD1222 vaccination. These receptors originate from an adult in good health.

This clone was counted a single time. This rearrangement joins TRBV29-1 to TRBJ1-1; 8 positions match TRBD1. The CDR3 is 12 residues long. V shed 7 bases, J shed 5 bases, and the junction held 6 bases outside the gene matches. Germline V gene lookup returns CDR1 SQVTM and CDR2 ANQGSEA. The CDR3 reads CSGRQGRTEAFF. DNA of the CDR3: TGCAGCGGCAGACAGGGGAGGACTGAAGCTTTCTTT.

CDR3 sequence: CASLEGGGAYNEQFF. DNA for the CDR3: TGTGCCTCCTTGGAAGGCGGGGGGGCTTACAATGAGCAGTTCTTC. V is TRBV5-4 and J is TRBJ2-1, with 9 bases matching TRBD2. Germline-derived CDR1 and CDR2 are SGHNT and YYREEE (reference sequence). The CDR3 covers 15 residues. V lost 10 bases, J lost 4 bases, and 12 bases stayed unmatched.

J is TRBJ1-5 and V is TRBV5-1; D gene ambiguous. CDR1 and CDR2 from the germline V gene are SGHRS and YFSETQ. Trimming left V 5 bases short and J 4 bases short, with 10 bases between. The CDR3 is made up of 13 amino acids. CDR3 sequence reads: CASSLDVNQPQHF. The CDR3 nucleotides read TGCGCCAGCAGTCTCGACGTGAATCAGCCCCAGCATTTT. Looking up the rest from reference TRBV5-1 and TRBJ1-5 gives the full variable domain: KAGVTQTPRYLIKTRGQQVTLSCSPISGHRSVSWYQQTPGQGLQFLFEYFSETQRNKGNFPGRFSGRQFSNSRSEMNVSTLELGDSALYLCASSLDVNQPQHFGDGTRLSIL.

This clone occurred a few times. The J gene is TRBJ2-3, the V gene TRBV7-2; TRBD2 matches 10 bases. With V trimmed by 4 bases and J by 0 bases, 7 bases remained unmatched. CDR3 length: 17 amino acids. Per the germline V gene, CDR1 is SGHTA and CDR2 is FQGNSA. DNA for the CDR3: TGTGCCAGCAGCTCAAGACTAGCGGGCCTTAGCACAGATACGCAGTATTTT. Its protein is CASSSRLAGLSTDTQYF. The variable domain in full, with the rest retrieved from reference TRBV7-2 and TRBJ2-3, is GAGVSQSPSNKVTEKGKDVELRCDPISGHTALYWYRQSLGQGLEFLIYFQGNSAPDKSGLPSDRFSAERTGGSVSTLTIQRTQQEDSAVYLCASSSRLAGLSTDTQYFGPGTRLTVL.

Within the sample, this clone is medium-sized. V usage is TRBV19 and J usage is TRBJ2-1, with 7 bases identical to TRBD2. The CDR3 is 16 amino acids. Unmatched junction bases numbered 7, after V lost 3 bases and J lost 2 bases. Germline loops: CDR1 LNHDA, CDR2 SQIVND (reference sequence). The CDR3 region has the DNA TGTGCCAGTAGTATTATTCCTAGCGGTACCTACAATGAGCAGTTCTTC. Its protein product is CASSIIPSGTYNEQFF.

The chain couples TRBV7-8 to TRBJ2-1; TRBD2 matches 12 bases. The CDR3 extends over 19 amino acids. Germline lookup yields CDR1 SGHVS and CDR2 FQNEAQ. V dropped 5 bases and J dropped 1; count of bases not matched to a gene: 12. CDR3 loop: CASSDRLAGVLDSYNEQFF. The CDR3 region has the DNA TGTGCCAGCAGCGACAGACTAGCGGGAGTTTTGGATTCCTACAATGAGCAGTTCTTC. The variable domain in full, completed from reference TRBV7-8 and TRBJ2-1, reads GAGVSQSPRYKVAKRGQDVALRCDPISGHVSLFWYQQALGQGPEFLTYFQNEAQLDKSGLPSDRFFAERPEGSVSTLKIQRTQQEDSAVYLCASSDRLAGVLDSYNEQFFGPGTRLTVL.

The rearrangement links TRBV14 to TRBJ2-5, with 7 bases identical to TRBD1. There are 15 residues in the CDR3. J was trimmed by 3 bases and V by 4 bases; bases with no gene match: 8. Germline CDR1 and CDR2: SGHDN and FVKESK. In DNA, the CDR3 is TGTGCCAGCAGCCCACAGGGGTGGTTTAAAGAGACCCAGTACTTC. Its protein is CASSPQGWFKETQYF. The variable domain in full, with the rest retrieved from reference TRBV14 and TRBJ2-5, is EAGVTQFPSHSVIEKGQTVTLRCDPISGHDNLYWYRRVMGKEIKFLLHFVKESKQDESGMPNNRFLAERTGGTYSTLKVQPAELEDSGVYFCASSPQGWFKETQYFGPGTRLLVL.

The chain uses TRBV28 and TRBJ2-7; 13 bases agree with TRBD2. From germline, CDR1 is MDHEN and CDR2 SYDVKM. V dropped 10 bases and J dropped 4; count of bases not matched to a gene: 1. The CDR3 extends over 12 amino acids. CDR3 loop: CATTSGRYEQYF. The CDR3 nucleotides are TGTGCCACGACTAGCGGGAGGTACGAGCAGTACTTC.

This sequence joins TRBV27 and TRBJ2-7, with TRBD1 identical over 7 bases. J was trimmed by 0 bases and V by 5 bases; bases with no gene match: 7. Germline values: CDR1 MNHEY, CDR2 SMNVEV (reference sequence). The CDR3 has 15 amino acids. The CDR3 here is CASSPLGGHSYEQYF. The DNA of the CDR3 is TGTGCCAGCAGTCCTCTAGGGGGCCACTCCTACGAGCAGTACTTC.

The count of this clone is one. The rearrangement links TRBV19 to TRBJ1-3; weak D call: TRBD1 (6 bases). Trimming stripped 2 bases from V and 0 bases from J, with 14 bases between. CDR3 length: 17 amino acids. Per the germline V gene, CDR1 is LNHDA and CDR2 is SQIVND (reference sequence). CDR3 in DNA: TGTGCCAGTAGTATAATGACAGGAGCACACTCTGGAAACACCATATATTTT. This codes for CASSIMTGAHSGNTIYF.

The rearrangement joins TRBV6-5 to TRBJ2-7; D gene ambiguous. The CDR3 consists of 14 residues. The V and J ends lost 2 bases and 2 bases respectively, with 10 bases between them. Looked up from germline, CDR1 is MNHEY and CDR2 is SVGAGI. CDR3 in DNA: TGTGCCAGCAGTTACAAGGCAGGAGCCTACGAGCAGTACTTC. This sequence encodes CASSYKAGAYEQYF.

This rearrangement joins TRBV2 to TRBJ1-2; D may be TRBD1 (5 bases). Germline lookup yields CDR1 SNHLY and CDR2 FYNNEI. V was shortened by 11 bases and J by 8 bases, with 15 bases between the two germline ends. The CDR3 totals 11 residues. The CDR3 region is CASGAGNGYTF. CDR3 sequence (DNA): TGTGCCTCTGGGGCAGGGAACGGCTACACCTTC.

The genes are TRBV24-1 and TRBJ2-5; no clear D. This CDR3 comprises 13 residues. Between the trimmed V and J ends, which lost 2 bases and 10 bases, there was a span of 13 bases. Germline V gene lookup returns CDR1 KGHDR and CDR2 SFDVKD. The CDR3 protein is CATSDSWTLLQYF. CDR3 nucleotides: TGTGCCACCAGTGATTCTTGGACCCTCCTCCAGTACTTC.

The rearrangement uses TRBV28 and TRBJ1-3; 9 positions match TRBD1. V shed 5 bases, J shed 3 bases, and the junction held 8 bases outside the gene matches. This CDR3 is 16 amino acids long. Germline CDR1 is MDHEN and CDR2 is SYDVKM. DNA of the CDR3: TGTGCCAGCAGTGCCGGCGGGACAGGGAGTGGAAACACCATATATTTT. This encodes CASSAGGTGSGNTIYF. Together with reference TRBV28 and TRBJ1-3, the CDR3 gives the full variable domain: DVKVTQSSRYLVKRTGEKVFLECVQDMDHENMFWYRQDPGLGLRLIYFSYDVKMKEKGDIPEGYSVSREKKERFSLILESASTNQTSMYLCASSAGGTGSGNTIYFGEGSWLTVV.

The rearrangement links TRBV24-1 to TRBJ2-3; D may match TRBD1 or TRBD2 (5 bases each). Germline V gene data show CDR1 as KGHDR and CDR2 as SFDVKD. The CDR3 runs to 17 residues. V lost 5 bases and J lost 7, with 24 bases in between. The CDR3 region has the DNA TGTGCCACCAGTGGGCAACAGGACTCCGGGGATCTGAATACGCAGTATTTT. Its translation is CATSGQQDSGDLNTQYF.

V gene TRBV5-1 combines with J gene TRBJ1-1, with D possibly being TRBD1 (6 bases). From germline, CDR1 is SGHRS and CDR2 YFSETQ. The CDR3 contains 14 residues. V lost 5 bases, J lost 1 base, and 12 bases lay in between. Here the CDR3 DNA reads TGCGCCAGCAGGTCACAGGGAGGGAACACTGAAGCTTTCTTT. Translation: CASRSQGGNTEAFF.

V gene TRBV3-1 (or the pseudogene TRBV3-2) combines with J gene TRBJ1-2; D remains ambiguous. V was trimmed by 1 base and J by 4 bases, leaving 19 bases between them. Per germline, CDR1 LGHDT and CDR2 YNNKEL (reference sequence). The CDR3 covers 17 residues. The CDR3 loop is CASSQGMSKLSGYGYTF. The CDR3, as DNA: TGTGCCAGCAGCCAAGGAATGAGTAAGCTAAGCGGCTATGGCTACACCTTC.

The V call is TRBV7-2, the J call TRBJ1-6; D is unclear. The CDR3 loop spans 14 amino acids. The germline V gene has CDR1 SGHTA and CDR2 FQGNSA. The V and J ends lost 1 base and 9 bases respectively, with 10 bases between them. For the CDR3, the DNA is TGTGCCAGCAGCTTAGTTCTACGGGGTTCACCCCTCCACTTT. Its protein product is CASSLVLRGSPLHF.

The J gene is TRBJ1-3, the V gene TRBV10-3; a weak D match, TRBD1 (6 bases). Trimming pared 0 bases from V and 0 bases from J, leaving 6 bases between. The CDR3 totals 15 residues. CDR1 is ENHRY, CDR2 SYGVKD, per germline. Here the CDR3 reads CAISESGGSGNTIYF. CDR3 DNA: TGTGCCATCAGTGAGTCAGGGGGCTCTGGAAACACCATATATTTT.

V usage is TRBV20-1 and J usage is TRBJ2-7; D gene uncertain. The CDR3 sequence is 11 residues long. Trimming pared 1 base from V and 3 bases from J, leaving 4 bases between. Germline assignment: CDR1 DFQATT and CDR2 SNEGSKA (reference sequence). The CDR3 sequence is CSARANYEQYF. The CDR3 DNA reads TGCAGTGCTAGAGCGAACTACGAGCAGTACTTC.

This rearrangement joins TRBV4-3 to TRBJ1-4, with D maybe TRBD1 (6 bases). The CDR3 is 17 residues long. V lost 1 base to trimming and J lost 5 bases, with 17 bases between them. Germline lookup yields CDR1 LGHNA and CDR2 YSLEER. This CDR3 is CASSQGGARDKNEKLFF. The CDR3 coding sequence is TGCGCCAGCAGCCAAGGAGGGGCCCGGGACAAGAATGAAAAACTGTTTTTT.

This clone was observed a few times. The junction departs from germline at one end; a sequencing error may be responsible. V is TRBV2 and J is TRBJ2-7, with unresolved D. There are 11 residues in the CDR3. Germline CDR1 and CDR2: SNHLY and FYNNEI. The CDR3 DNA sequence: TGTGCCAGCAGACTTGACACCGTCCTAGGCTTC. Translation: CASRLDTVLGF.

This clone was recorded a few times. The CDR3 protein is CASSSDREKPNEQFF. CDR3 nucleotides: TGTGCCAGCAGCTCGGACAGGGAGAAACCTAATGAGCAGTTCTTC. The rearrangement joins TRBV11-3 to TRBJ2-1; the match to TRBD1 covers 8 bases. Germline V CDR1 and CDR2: SGHNT, YENEEA. This CDR3 region has 15 residues. The junction had 9 bases not matched to a gene; V was cut back by 4 bases and J by 7 bases.

The CDR3 reads CASSSLYDQPQHF. In nucleotides, the CDR3 is TGCGCCAGCAGCTCGTTATACGATCAGCCCCAGCATTTT. This chain joins TRBV5-1 and TRBJ1-5; D gene uncertain. Germline V gene lookup returns CDR1 SGHRS and CDR2 YFSETQ. This CDR3 has 13 residues. Trimming removed 3 bases from V and 5 bases from J, with 9 bases in between.

This clone has just one count. The chain uses TRBV6-1 and TRBJ1-1; 9 bases fit TRBD1. The CDR3 totals 14 residues. Germline CDR1 and CDR2: MNHNS and SASEGT. The ends lost 2 bases at V and 10 bases at J; junction bases unmatched: 8. CDR3 sequence (DNA): TGTGCCAGCAGTGAATCTTTGGGACAGGGCGTAGCTTTCTTT. Its protein product is CASSESLGQGVAFF.

CDR3: CASSPTSGVISGTGELFF. The CDR3 DNA is TGTGCCAGCAGTCCTACTAGCGGGGTTATAAGTGGCACCGGGGAGCTGTTTTTT. The rearrangement joins TRBV28 to TRBJ2-2; 10 bases are a match to TRBD2. There are 18 residues in the CDR3. The germline gives CDR1 MDHEN, CDR2 SYDVKM. The junction had 13 bases not matched to a gene; V was cut back by 5 bases and J by 4 bases.

CDR3 coding DNA: TGTGCCAGCAGTTTTCGGTCTGGGGCCAACGTCCTGACTTTC. This translates into CASSFRSGANVLTF. The chain combines TRBV27 with TRBJ2-6; no clear D gene. Trimming cost V 3 bases and J 1 base, with 4 bases left between them. The CDR3 runs to 14 residues. Germline V gene sequence: CDR1 MNHEY, CDR2 SMNVEV (reference sequence). Full variable domain (remainder filled in from reference TRBV27 and TRBJ2-6): EAQVTQNPRYLITVTGKKLTVTCSQNMNHEYMSWYRQDPGLGLRQIYYSMNVEVTDKGDVPEGYKVSRKEKRNFPLILESPSPNQTSLYFCASSFRSGANVLTFGAGSRLTVL.